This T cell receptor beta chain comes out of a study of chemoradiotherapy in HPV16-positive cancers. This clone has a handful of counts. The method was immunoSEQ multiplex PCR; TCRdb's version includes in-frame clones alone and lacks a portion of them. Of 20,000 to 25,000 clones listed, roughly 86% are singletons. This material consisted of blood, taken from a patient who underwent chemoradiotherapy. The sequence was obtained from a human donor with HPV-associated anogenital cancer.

The CDR3 reads CASSQSGWGSYGYTF. The CDR3 region has the DNA TGCGCCAGCAGTCAATCAGGTTGGGGAAGCTATGGCTACACCTTC. V usage is TRBV23-1 and J usage is TRBJ1-2; unclear D gene. TRBV23-1 qualifies as an ORF whose function is uncertain. V was pared by 0 bases and J by 4 bases, with 12 bases between. The CDR3 covers 15 residues.